Below, one T cell receptor beta chain is given with its context. The specificity of this receptor is unknown. Base qualities are not recorded, but no much larger clone differs from it by a single base. The sample's time point, from its label and the paper: baseline before first vaccination. The vaccinee samples were drawn from two UK trials, COV001 and COV002, one of which was a single-blind randomized controlled phase 2/3 trial testing AZD1222 (ChAdOx1 nCoV-19) in healthy adults. For TCRbeta chain sequencing, PBMC samples from trial participants were taken at day 0 and at day 28 after the second dose. V is reduced by 5 bases and J by 2 bases, leaving a spacing of 12 bases between them. Based on the germline V gene, the CDR1 and CDR2 sequences are SGHTA and FQGNSA. Taken from cysteine to phenylalanine, the CDR3 has 15 residues. The DNA shown is the 45-base CDR3, in frame from base 1. The CDR3 regions of human TCRbeta chains were analyzed by immunosequencing. The original methods were these. TCRs in the repertoires were matched against a reference library of SARS-CoV-2-specific TCRs that had been generated with the MIRA antigen-specificity platform. Breadth meant the fraction of unique TCRs that were SARS-CoV-2-associated, whereas depth meant the fraction of total T cells that were SARS-CoV-2-associated. Using the MIRA data, every spike-specific TCR was mapped to the spike region that the TCR reacted to and assigned to either a CD4 or a CD8 class. Log10-transformed breadth and depth values were compared by one-way ANOVA with Sidak's multiple comparisons tests. The table comes from immuneACCESS by way of TCRdb, which keeps in-frame sequences with V and J called. Part of the clones is missing from these tables; in studies checked, under half for an unresolved V gene and the rest for unknown reasons. V, J and clone size are taken as reported in that table, and D and trimming were inferred from the DNA itself. For this sample there are approximately 150,000 clones; 90% to 95% appear just once. Clones ranked in the top ten supply 1.4% to 1.5% of the sample.

The sample comes from a study of T cell responses to AZD1222 COVID-19 vaccine (dated by TCRdb to 2020 to 2022). For the study in its entirety: AZD1222 recipients whose second dose came at about 4 weeks and those whose second dose came at about 12 weeks were combined into one group, since spike-specific TCR depth and breadth did not differ between the two schedules. A total of more than 230 trial participants underwent TCR sequencing, of whom more than 200 had received two doses of AZD1222 and approximately 26 had received two doses of the MenACWY control vaccine. Enrollment into the trials was organized by age into subgroups of 18-55, 56-69 and 70-plus years, and those subgroups contained around 150, 28 and 57 TCR-sequenced participants, respectively.

Broad study findings and their caveats: The 56-69-year group was small, and its depth increase did not reach significance, likely because of low power. Epitopes outside the regions mutated in the B.1.351 and B.1.1.7 variants were reportedly recognized by nearly half of the unique spike-specific TCRs. After two AZD1222 doses, spike-specific TCR breadth and depth were significantly higher than at day 0 and than in MenACWY recipients. Conclusions about previously exposed vaccinees are limited, since just 6 or 7 AZD1222 recipients were seropositive for SARS-CoV-2 at baseline. No day 14 peak-response samples were available, so repertoires were characterized only after the peak T cell response. CD4 TCRs associated with the vaccine covered the entire spike protein, and the dominant responses were in regions 160-218 and 743-854. Participants were mostly white British and included more females than males, and it was suggested by the authors that clonal diversity may have been underestimated.

The receptor's source is an adult in good health. Sequenced material: peripheral blood, taken on day 0 of AZD1222 vaccination. The V and J genes are TRBV7-2 and TRBJ2-2; TRBD2 is possibly the D segment (6 matching bases). The DNA is TGTGCCAGCAGCCTTCTACTAGCCAACACCGGGGAGCTGTTTTTT. Its coded protein is CASSLLLANTGELFF.